Listed here are 9 T cell receptor beta chains from one sample, sequenced in a study of blood T cell repertoires in COVID-19. Sequenced by immunoSEQ multiplex PCR; TCRdb stores in-frame clones only, minus some. Among 150,000 to 160,000 clones listed, 70% to 85% were seen once. The sample consisted of peripheral blood. Receptors originate from a woman in her fifties or sixties with acute or convalescent COVID-19.

The rearrangement links TRBV5-1 to TRBJ2-1; D might be TRBD2 (6 bases). The CDR3 spans 14 residues. The germline V gene encodes CDR1 SGHRS and CDR2 YFSETQ. Trimming removed 0 bases from V and 7 bases from J, with 11 bases in between. CDR3 in DNA: TGCGCCAGCAGCTTGGAGGGACTCCTTAATGAGCAGTTCTTC. It yields the protein CASSLEGLLNEQFF.

The J gene is TRBJ2-7, the V gene TRBV18; tentatively, D is TRBD2 (7 bases). CDR1 and CDR2 from the germline V gene are KGHSH and LQKENI. The V end was cut by 3 bases, the J end by 6 bases, with 9 bases between. The CDR3 loop spans 12 amino acids. CDR3 sequence: CASSPGGAEQYV. CDR3 in DNA: TGTGCCAGCTCACCGGGGGGGGCCGAGCAGTACGTC.

The chain couples TRBV6-5 to TRBJ1-5, with D tentatively TRBD1 (6 bases). There are 13 residues in the CDR3. Trimming took off 8 bases at V and 3 bases at J, with 11 bases between the two ends. Germline V CDR1 and CDR2: MNHEY, SVGAGI. The CDR3 loop is CASAGQNNQPQHF. CDR3 nucleotide sequence: TGTGCCAGCGCCGGACAGAACAATCAGCCCCAGCATTTT.

The V and J genes are TRBV18 and TRBJ2-4; 11 bases align to TRBD2. From germline, CDR1 is KGHSH and CDR2 LQKENI. Trimming removed 6 bases from V and 9 bases from J; junction bases left unmatched: 13. The CDR3 totals 16 residues. CDR3 in amino acids: CASSGQTSGDWSIQYF. The CDR3 DNA is TGTGCCAGCTCGGGGCAGACTAGCGGGGACTGGAGCATTCAGTACTTC.

V and J are TRBV3-1 (or the pseudogene TRBV3-2) and TRBJ1-2, with 8 bases that match TRBD1. The CDR3 is 15 amino acids. Germline values: CDR1 LGHDT, CDR2 YNNKEL (reference sequence). V lost 5 bases to trimming and J lost 2 bases; unmatched junction nucleotides: 7. The CDR3 DNA sequence: TGTGCCAGCAGCAGTCGCGGGACAGGCAACTATGGCTACACCTTC. It translates to CASSSRGTGNYGYTF.

The chain recombines TRBV14 with TRBJ2-2; unclear D gene. V was trimmed by 3 bases and J by 0 bases, leaving 14 bases between them. The germline CDR1 and CDR2 sequences are SGHDN and FVKESK. The CDR3 contains 17 residues. The CDR3 DNA reads TGTGCCAGCAGCCAGGTTCCTTGGCAGTCGAACACCGGGGAGCTGTTTTTT. Its protein product is CASSQVPWQSNTGELFF.

The chain combines TRBV11-2 with TRBJ2-1, with 10 bases matching TRBD1. The ends lost 4 bases at V and 8 bases at J; junction bases unmatched: 11. The CDR3 covers 16 residues. CDR1 SGHAT and CDR2 FQNNGV come from the germline V gene. The CDR3 DNA is TGTGCCAGCAGCTCGTTCGGGACAGGGGCAAGCGATGAGCAGTTCTTC. It translates to CASSSFGTGASDEQFF.

The V and J genes are TRBV30 and TRBJ1-5; D is ambiguous. V dropped 1 base and J dropped 11 bases, with 9 bases sitting between them. Germline V gene data show CDR1 as GTSNPN and CDR2 as SVGIG (reference sequence). The CDR3 contains 11 residues. This chain's CDR3 is CAWSAGWAQHF. CDR3 sequence (DNA): TGTGCCTGGAGTGCCGGGTGGGCCCAGCATTTT.

The chain has TRBV3-1 (or the pseudogene TRBV3-2) and TRBJ1-1, with unresolved D. Germline V gene sequence: CDR1 LGHDT, CDR2 YNNKEL (reference sequence). The CDR3 totals 14 residues. Trimming cost V 6 bases and J 1 base, with 12 bases left between them. The CDR3 reads CASRPRRGNTEAFF. CDR3 nucleotides: TGTGCCAGCAGACCCAGGCGGGGGAACACTGAAGCTTTCTTT.